This T cell receptor beta chain was retrieved from a study of cytotoxic CD8 clonotypes in ibrutinib-treated CLL. Background on the study: Collecting the response samples happened after a median 12 months of treatment, with a range of 6 to 36. General observations from the study: Exceeding age-matched healthy donors, baseline clonality also tracked the counts of circulating CD8+ T cells. Sampling times, which were not matched between the groups, differed between sustained-remission patients and progressing patients.

About this clone: The antigen is undetermined.

V was clipped by 8 bases and J by 3 bases, with 17 bases between them. The germline V gene has CDR1 WSHSY and CDR2 SAAADI. This CDR3 has 14 residues. Investigators sought sequencing depths of between 1 in 200,000 and 1 in 1 million T cells. Repertoires were generated with immunoSEQ multiplex PCR, while TCRdb's copy carries only in-frame clones and drops some. Here the sample spans about 270,000 clones, 70% to 80% being singletons. This chain joins TRBV10-2 and TRBJ2-7; D remains unclear. The specimen was PBMCs, collected at disease progression, from a patient treated with ibrutinib. The TCR comes from a human donor with chronic lymphocytic leukemia. This chain's CDR3 is CASLRPPNFYEQYF. The DNA of the CDR3 is TGCGCCAGCCTACGTCCACCCAATTTCTACGAGCAGTACTTC.